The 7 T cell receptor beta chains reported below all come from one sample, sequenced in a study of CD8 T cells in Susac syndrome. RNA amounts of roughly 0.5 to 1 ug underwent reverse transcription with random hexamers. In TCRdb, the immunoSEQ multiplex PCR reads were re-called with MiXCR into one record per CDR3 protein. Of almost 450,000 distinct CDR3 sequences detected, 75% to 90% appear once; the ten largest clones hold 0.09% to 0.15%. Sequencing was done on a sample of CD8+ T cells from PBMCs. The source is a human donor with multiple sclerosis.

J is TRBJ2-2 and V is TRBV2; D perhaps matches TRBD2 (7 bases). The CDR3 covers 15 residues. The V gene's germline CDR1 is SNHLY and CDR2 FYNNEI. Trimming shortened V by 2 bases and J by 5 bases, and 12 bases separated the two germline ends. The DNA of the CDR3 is TGTGCCAGCAGTGAACGGGGGGCAGAAACCGGGGAGCTGTTTTTT. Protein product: CASSERGAETGELFF. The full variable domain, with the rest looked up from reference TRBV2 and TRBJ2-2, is EPEVTQTPSHQVTQMGQEVILRCVPISNHLYFYWYRQILGQKVEFLVSFYNNEISEKSEIFDDQFSVERPDGSNFTLKIRSTKLEDSAMYFCASSERGAETGELFFGEGSRLTVL.

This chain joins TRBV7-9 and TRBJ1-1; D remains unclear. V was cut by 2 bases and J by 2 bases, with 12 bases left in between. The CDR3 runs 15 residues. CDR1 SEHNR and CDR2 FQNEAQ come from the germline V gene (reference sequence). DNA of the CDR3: TGTGCCAGCAGCTTATTCAACAGCGGAAACACTGAAGCTTTCTTT. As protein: CASSLFNSGNTEAFF.

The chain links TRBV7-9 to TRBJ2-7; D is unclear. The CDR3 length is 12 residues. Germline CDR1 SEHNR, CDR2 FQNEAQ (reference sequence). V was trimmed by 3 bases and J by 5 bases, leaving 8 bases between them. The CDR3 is CASSFEIDEQYF. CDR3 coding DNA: TGTGCCAGCAGCTTCGAGATTGACGAGCAGTACTTC.

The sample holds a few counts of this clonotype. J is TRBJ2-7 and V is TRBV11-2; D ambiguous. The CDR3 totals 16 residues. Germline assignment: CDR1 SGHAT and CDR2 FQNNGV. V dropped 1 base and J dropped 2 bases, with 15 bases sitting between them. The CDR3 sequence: CASSLVPRGSAYEQYF. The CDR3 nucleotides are TGTGCCAGCAGCTTAGTGCCTCGCGGAAGTGCCTACGAGCAGTACTTC.

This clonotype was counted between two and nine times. As DNA, the CDR3 is TGTGCCAGCAGTTCTTCCGTAACCTACGAGCAGTACTTC. It is translated as CASSSSVTYEQYF. This chain uses TRBV27 with TRBJ2-7; D is uncertain. In germline, CDR1 is MNHEY, CDR2 SMNVEV (reference sequence). Trimming removed 4 bases from V and 2 bases from J, with 9 bases in between. The CDR3 runs to 13 residues.

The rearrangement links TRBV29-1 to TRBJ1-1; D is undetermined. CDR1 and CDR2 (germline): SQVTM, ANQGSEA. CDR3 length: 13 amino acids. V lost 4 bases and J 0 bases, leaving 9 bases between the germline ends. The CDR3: CSVGPDLNTEAFF. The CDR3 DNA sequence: TGCAGCGTTGGGCCAGACCTGAACACTGAAGCTTTCTTT.

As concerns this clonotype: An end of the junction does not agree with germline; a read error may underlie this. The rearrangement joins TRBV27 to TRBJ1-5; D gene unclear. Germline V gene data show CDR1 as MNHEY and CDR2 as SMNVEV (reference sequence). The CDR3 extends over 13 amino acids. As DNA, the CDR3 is TGTGCTAGCAGTTTAACTGGATATCAGCCCCAGCATTTT. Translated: CASSLTGYQPQHF.